This entry lists 29 T cell receptor beta chains sequenced from one sample in a study of monozygotic twins with inflammatory bowel disease (dated by TCRdb to the late 2010s). Receptor amplification or capture employed 5' RACE. The reads were generated on an Illumina HiSeq 2500. TCRdb reprocessed the sequencing reads and holds a single record per CDR3 protein sequence, with no DNA. The table for this sample lists about 300,000 distinct CDR3 sequences. In total, the top ten clones hold 5.6% of the sample. Sequenced: blood. The receptors derive from a human donor with ulcerative colitis or Crohn's disease, or a healthy co-twin of an affected twin (not recorded which).

The rearrangement joins TRBV19 to TRBJ2-3. The CDR3 is made up of 11 amino acids. The germline gives CDR1 LNHDA, CDR2 SQIVND (reference sequence). CDR3 protein: CASTNRDTQYF.

This rearrangement joins TRBV7-2 to TRBJ1-2; TCRdb's D gene call, TRBD1, goes unchecked for lack of DNA. The CDR3 consists of 15 residues. The germline V gene encodes CDR1 SGHTA and CDR2 FQGNSA. This chain's CDR3 is CASSLYSAGAKGYTF. Looking up the rest from reference TRBV7-2 and TRBJ1-2 gives the full variable domain: GAGVSQSPSNKVTEKGKDVELRCDPISGHTALYWYRQSLGQGLEFLIYFQGNSAPDKSGLPSDRFSAERTGGSVSTLTIQRTQQEDSAVYLCASSLYSAGAKGYTFGSGTRLTVV.

The rearrangement uses TRBV19 and TRBJ2-3; TCRdb names TRBD2, which stays unverified in the absence of DNA. The CDR3 covers 15 residues. Germline CDR1 reads LNHDA; CDR2 reads SQIVND (reference sequence). The CDR3 region is CASRGTSAGTDTQYF. Drawing the rest from reference TRBV19 and TRBJ2-3, the complete variable domain is DGGITQSPKYLFRKEGQNVTLSCEQNLNHDAMYWYRQDPGQGLRLIYYSQIVNDFQKGDIAEGYSVSREKKESFPLTVTSAQKNPTAFYLCASRGTSAGTDTQYFGPGTRLTVL.

The chain combines TRBV27 with TRBJ1-2; the D call from TCRdb, TRBD1, cannot be confirmed without DNA. Germline V CDR1 and CDR2: MNHEY, SMNVEV (reference sequence). This CDR3 is built from 13 residues. The CDR3: CASSLDSLYGYTF.

The rearrangement links TRBV18 to TRBJ2-3; TCRdb proposes TRBD1, but this gene call is untestable without DNA. The CDR3 totals 14 residues. Germline V gene data show CDR1 as KGHSH and CDR2 as LQKENI. CDR3 loop: CASSRGENTDTQYF.

The rearrangement uses TRBV6-1 and TRBJ1-5. The CDR3 length is 14 residues. Germline CDR1 and CDR2: MNHNS and SASEGT. The CDR3 region is CASSQREGNQPQHF.

This chain's CDR3 is CTSRLGTGSNQPQHF. The J gene is TRBJ1-5, the V gene TRBV5-1; TCRdb's D gene call, TRBD1, goes unchecked for lack of DNA. Germline V gene sequence: CDR1 SGHRS, CDR2 YFSETQ. The CDR3 covers 15 residues.

This chain connects TRBV4-3 to TRBJ2-6; checking the TCRdb D call of TRBD1 is not possible without DNA. There are 20 residues in the CDR3. The germline gives CDR1 LGHNA, CDR2 YSLEER. The CDR3 spells CASSQWPGQASAVGANVLTF.

The CDR3 here is CAWAQGWLGPQHF. The chain has TRBV30 and TRBJ1-5; TCRdb proposes TRBD1, but this gene call is untestable without DNA. Germline lookup yields CDR1 GTSNPN and CDR2 SVGIG (reference sequence). The CDR3 sequence is 13 residues long.

The chain is built from TRBV29-1 and TRBJ2-7; TCRdb designates TRBD1, a call that cannot be tested without DNA. There are 12 residues in the CDR3. Germline V gene lookup returns CDR1 SQVTM and CDR2 ANQGSEA. CDR3 protein: CSVEKQGFEQYF.

This chain joins TRBV4-2 and TRBJ2-7; the D call from TCRdb, TRBD1, cannot be confirmed without DNA. The germline V gene encodes CDR1 LGHNA and CDR2 YNFKEQ. The CDR3 sequence is 14 residues long. This chain's CDR3 is CASSGNRGGHEQYF.

V usage is TRBV28 and J usage is TRBJ2-3. CDR1 is MDHEN and CDR2 is SYDVKM in the germline V gene. The CDR3 sequence is 14 residues long. The CDR3 here is CASSLDTYTDTQYF.

This chain joins TRBV10-3 and TRBJ2-7; TCRdb picks TRBD1, but there is no DNA to check that call. Germline V CDR1 and CDR2: ENHRY, SYGVKD. The length of the CDR3 is 15 residues. CDR3 sequence reads: CAITITGDNTYEQYF.

The CDR3 sequence is CASSQVAYEQYF. This chain joins TRBV3-1 and TRBJ2-7. In germline, CDR1 is LGHDT, CDR2 YNNKEL (reference sequence). The CDR3 totals 12 residues.

The CDR3 loop is CASSFGNQPQHF. The chain couples TRBV27 to TRBJ1-5. CDR1 and CDR2 from the germline V gene are MNHEY and SMNVEV (reference sequence). The CDR3 length is 12 residues.

This chain uses TRBV11-2 with TRBJ1-5. CDR3 length: 14 amino acids. Germline V gene data show CDR1 as SGHAT and CDR2 as FQNNGV. CDR3: CASSLEVGNQPQHF.

The CDR3 spells CASTSTGKASETYEQYF. The chain joins TRBV28 to TRBJ2-7; the TCRdb call, TRBD1, lacks DNA for checking. The V gene's germline CDR1 is MDHEN and CDR2 SYDVKM. The CDR3 length is 17 residues.

The rearrangement links TRBV28 to TRBJ2-4; TCRdb's assignment of TRBD1 cannot be checked, as there is no DNA. CDR1 is MDHEN, CDR2 SYDVKM, per germline. The CDR3 contains 14 residues. The CDR3 loop reads CAIRDRLAKNMQYF.

V is TRBV20-1 and J is TRBJ2-3; TCRdb returns TRBD1, unconfirmable since there is no DNA. Germline CDR1 and CDR2: DFQATT and SNEGSKA (reference sequence). The CDR3 spans 15 residues. The CDR3 region is CSARADRGRADTQYF.

This chain links TRBV29-1 with TRBJ1-1. CDR3 size: 17 residues. The germline V gene encodes CDR1 SQVTM and CDR2 ANQGSEA. Here the CDR3 reads CSAQDSGEGFGGVEAFF.

V gene TRBV30 combines with J gene TRBJ1-2; TCRdb's assignment of TRBD1 cannot be checked, as there is no DNA. The CDR3 extends over 15 amino acids. Germline-derived CDR1 and CDR2 are GTSNPN and SVGIG (reference sequence). CDR3 sequence: CAWRPLDRVVNGYTF.

The chain combines TRBV4-1 with TRBJ2-7; no DNA is available, so the TRBD2 call from TCRdb remains unchecked. Germline loops: CDR1 MGHRA, CDR2 YSYEKL. CDR3 length equals 17 residues. The CDR3 reads CASSQTTSGRANDEQYF.

The chain carries TRBV27 and TRBJ2-7; TCRdb gives TRBD2 as the D gene, but with no DNA this cannot be confirmed. Looked up from germline, CDR1 is MNHEY and CDR2 is SMNVEV (reference sequence). This CDR3 comprises 16 residues. The CDR3 sequence is CASSLWSQRGPYEQYF.

The chain recombines TRBV28 with TRBJ2-6. This CDR3 spans 14 amino acids. Germline V lookup: CDR1 MDHEN, CDR2 SYDVKM. The CDR3 protein is CASSLSPGANVLTF.

The chain has TRBV6-2 or TRBV6-3 and TRBJ2-2; TCRdb's D call of TRBD1 is untestable without DNA. Germline V CDR1 and CDR2: MNHEY, SVGEGT. The CDR3 is 14 amino acids. CDR3 sequence: CASTDRGNTGELFF.

The J gene is TRBJ2-7, the V gene TRBV30; there is no DNA to check the TCRdb D call of TRBD2. The CDR3 has 15 residues. CDR1 is GTSNPN, CDR2 SVGIG, per germline (reference sequence). The chain's CDR3 is CAWSAPPGLGKEQYF.

The CDR3 loop reads CATSARDRGYTGELFF. The chain carries TRBV24-1 and TRBJ2-2; checking the TCRdb D call of TRBD1 is not possible without DNA. This CDR3 has 16 residues. Germline loops: CDR1 KGHDR, CDR2 SFDVKD.

The V and J genes are TRBV28 and TRBJ1-1; TCRdb designates TRBD1, a call that cannot be tested without DNA. This CDR3 region has 14 residues. Germline CDR1 MDHEN, CDR2 SYDVKM. CDR3 protein: CASSSLIGPGTGDF.

This chain links TRBV5-6 with TRBJ2-1; TCRdb lists TRBD2, though no DNA is available to test this call. The CDR3 runs to 12 residues. Per germline, CDR1 SGHDT and CDR2 YYEEEE. The CDR3 sequence: CASTERDNEQFF. Based on the CDR3 plus reference TRBV5-6 and TRBJ2-1, the full variable domain is DAGVTQSPTHLIKTRGQQVTLRCSPKSGHDTVSWYQQALGQGPQFIFQYYEEEERQRGNFPDRFSGHQFPNYSSELNVNALLLGDSALYLCASTERDNEQFFGPGTRLTVL.